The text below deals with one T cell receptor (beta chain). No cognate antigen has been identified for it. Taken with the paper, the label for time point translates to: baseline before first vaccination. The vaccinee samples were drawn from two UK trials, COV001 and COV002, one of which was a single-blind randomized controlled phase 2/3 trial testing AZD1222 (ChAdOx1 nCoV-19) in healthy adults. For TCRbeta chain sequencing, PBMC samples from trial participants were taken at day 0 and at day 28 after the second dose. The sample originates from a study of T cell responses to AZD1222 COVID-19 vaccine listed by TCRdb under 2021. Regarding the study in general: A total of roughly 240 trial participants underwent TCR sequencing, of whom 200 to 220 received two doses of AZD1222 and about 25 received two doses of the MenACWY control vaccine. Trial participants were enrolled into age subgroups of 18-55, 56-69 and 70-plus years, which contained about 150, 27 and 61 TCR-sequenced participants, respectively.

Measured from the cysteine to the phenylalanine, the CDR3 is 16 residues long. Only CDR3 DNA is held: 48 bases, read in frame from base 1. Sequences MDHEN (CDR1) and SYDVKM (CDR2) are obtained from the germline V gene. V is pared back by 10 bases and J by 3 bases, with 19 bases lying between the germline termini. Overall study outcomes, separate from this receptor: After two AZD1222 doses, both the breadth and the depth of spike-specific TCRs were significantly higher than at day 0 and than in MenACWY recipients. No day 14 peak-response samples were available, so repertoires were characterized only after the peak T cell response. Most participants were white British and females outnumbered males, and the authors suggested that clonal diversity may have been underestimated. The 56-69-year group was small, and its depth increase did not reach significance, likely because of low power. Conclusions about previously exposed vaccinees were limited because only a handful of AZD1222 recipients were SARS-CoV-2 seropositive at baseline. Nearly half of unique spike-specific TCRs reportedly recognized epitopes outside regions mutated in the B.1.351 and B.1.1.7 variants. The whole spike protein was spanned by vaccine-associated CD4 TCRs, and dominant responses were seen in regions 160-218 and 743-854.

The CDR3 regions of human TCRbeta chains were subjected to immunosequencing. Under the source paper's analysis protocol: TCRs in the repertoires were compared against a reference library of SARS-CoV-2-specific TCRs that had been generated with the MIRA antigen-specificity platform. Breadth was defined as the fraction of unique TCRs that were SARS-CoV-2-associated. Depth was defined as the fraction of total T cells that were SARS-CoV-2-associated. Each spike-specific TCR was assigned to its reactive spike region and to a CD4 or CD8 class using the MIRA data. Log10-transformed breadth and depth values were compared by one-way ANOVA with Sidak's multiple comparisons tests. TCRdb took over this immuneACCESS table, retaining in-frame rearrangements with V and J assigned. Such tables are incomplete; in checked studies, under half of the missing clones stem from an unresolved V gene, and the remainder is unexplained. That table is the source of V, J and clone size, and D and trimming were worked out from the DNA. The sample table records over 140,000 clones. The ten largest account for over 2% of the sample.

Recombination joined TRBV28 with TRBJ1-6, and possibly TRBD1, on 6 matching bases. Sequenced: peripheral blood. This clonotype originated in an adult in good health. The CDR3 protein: CATVSYTGHYNSPLHF. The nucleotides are TGTGCCACCGTATCCTATACAGGGCACTATAATTCACCCCTCCACTTT.